This T cell receptor (beta chain) was captured by sequencing in a study of shared clonotypes between healthy human individuals. J gave up 5 bases and V 6 bases, and 13 bases lay outside the gene matches. Germline CDR1 MDHEN, CDR2 SYDVKM. There are 15 residues in the CDR3. Each sorted subset replicate got 200 ng genomic DNA, approximately 27,000 genomes. Clones were sequenced by immunoSEQ multiplex PCR, and TCRdb holds only the in-frame ones, with some missing. The sample has about 1,900,000 clones; about 95% are singletons. CD45RO-negative, CCR7-selected cells formed the naive CD8 fraction, which excluded terminally differentiated effector memory CD45RA+ cells.

The rearrangement uses TRBV28 and TRBJ2-7; the match to TRBD2 covers 7 bases. The sequencing sample was made of naive CD8+ T cells sorted from blood. The sequence was obtained from a man in his late teens or twenties in good health. The CDR3 region is CASSSRDYYGDEQYF. CDR3 coding DNA: TGTGCCAGCAGCTCTCGGGACTACTACGGCGACGAGCAGTACTTC.